This T cell receptor beta chain appears in the sequencing data of a study of T-cell memory formation after mild COVID-19. Of note for this clonotype: Its target is unknown.

Study-level findings and limits: Memory sampled before infection contained some responding clones, suggesting cross-reactive memory joined.

Germline lookup yields CDR1 MDHEN and CDR2 SYDVKM. CDR3 length: 16 residues. With 6 bases removed from V and 2 bases from J, the gap between germline ends came to 16 bases. Constant-segment primers and 5'RACE yielded cDNA libraries for TCR alpha and TCR beta, each carrying sample barcodes and UMIs. A single record per CDR3 protein comes from TCRdb applying MiXCR to the 5' RACE reads. This sample has more than 350,000 distinct CDR3 sequences, with approximately 15% found just once. Sequenced: PBMCs or a T cell subset sorted from them (not recorded which). The V call is TRBV28, the J call TRBJ1-4, with TRBD1 as a possible D gene (5 bases). The TCR comes from a man between 18 and 29 years old who had mild COVID-19 (a few samples of this study predate the infection). Cell type and time point are not known. The CDR3 bases are TGTGCCAGCAGCTTCCCACTGGGACCGACTAATGAAAAACTGTTTTTT. It codes for CASSFPLGPTNEKLFF.